Below, 6 T cell receptor beta chains from the same sample are listed, as sequenced in a study of Graves' ophthalmopathy and Graves' hyperthyroidism. For repertoire sequencing, the TCR beta CDR3 regions were amplified from RNA transcripts. The authors performed first-round RT-PCR with HTBI primers and then a second-round multiplex PCR. Each CDR3 protein gets one entry after TCRdb re-called the multiplex PCR reads with MiXCR. The sample carries about 370,000 distinct CDR3 sequences, about a sixth recorded once. Sequenced: peripheral blood. Every receptor here comes from an adult woman with stable Graves' hyperthyroidism.

This clonotype was counted ten times or more. The genes are TRBV12-5 and TRBJ1-1; perhaps TRBD1 as D (6 bases). The CDR3 totals 14 residues. Germline lookup yields CDR1 LGHNT and CDR2 FRNRAP. The V end was cut by 5 bases, the J end by 0 bases, with 10 bases between. The DNA for the CDR3 is TGTGCTAGTGGTCACAGGGACATGAACACTGAAGCTTTCTTT. Protein: CASGHRDMNTEAFF. Combining the CDR3 with reference TRBV12-5 and TRBJ1-1 gives the whole variable domain DARVTQTPRHKVTEMGQEVTMRCQPILGHNTVFWYRQTMMQGLELLAYFRNRAPLDDSGMPKDRFSAEMPDATLATLKIQPSEPRDSAVYFCASGHRDMNTEAFFGQGTRLTVV.

The chain has TRBV6-1 and TRBJ1-5; unclear D gene. Trimming cost V 4 bases and J 1 base, with 8 bases left between them. CDR1 and CDR2 from the germline V gene are MNHNS and SASEGT. This CDR3 is 14 amino acids long. The CDR3 protein is CASSAGRSNQPQHF. CDR3 nucleotide sequence: TGTGCCAGCAGTGCCGGACGGAGCAATCAGCCCCAGCATTTT.

This clonotype occurred many times. The V gene is TRBV10-3, the J gene TRBJ2-7; 10 bases map to TRBD1. V lost 3 bases, J lost 5 bases, and 7 bases stayed unmatched. CDR3 length: 15 residues. Looked up from germline, CDR1 is ENHRY and CDR2 is SYGVKD. The CDR3 DNA is TGTGCCATCAGTGAATCCCGCGGGACAGGGGACGAGCAGTACTTC. It codes for CAISESRGTGDEQYF.

The sample holds many counts of this clonotype. The rearrangement joins TRBV3-1 to TRBJ2-7; 7 bases align to TRBD1. CDR3 length equals 13 residues. The germline CDR1 and CDR2 sequences are LGHDT and YNNKEL (reference sequence). Trimming removed 6 bases from V and 5 bases from J; junction bases left unmatched: 7. The DNA for the CDR3 is TGTGCCAGCAGACAACAGGGGTTCGACGAGCAGTACTTC. Residues: CASRQQGFDEQYF.

The sample holds many counts of this clonotype. V and J are TRBV5-1 and TRBJ2-7; D remains ambiguous. CDR1 SGHRS and CDR2 YFSETQ come from the germline V gene. The germline V and J ends were trimmed by 0 bases and 0 bases, with 10 bases remaining between them. The CDR3 is 15 amino acids. The CDR3 protein is CASSLDTASSYEQYF. CDR3 nucleotide sequence: TGCGCCAGCAGCTTGGACACCGCTAGCTCCTACGAGCAGTACTTC.

There are many counts of this clonotype. V and J are TRBV7-8 and TRBJ1-1; D is possibly TRBD1 (6 bases). The CDR3 length is 15 residues. The V end was cut by 6 bases, the J end by 1 base, with 15 bases between. Germline CDR1 is SGHVS and CDR2 is FQNEAQ. The CDR3: CASSLQQGRNTEAFF. The CDR3, as DNA: TGTGCCAGCAGTTTACAACAGGGCCGGAACACTGAAGCTTTCTTT.